This entry is about one T cell receptor (beta chain). As yet, its antigen is unknown. Repertoires were generated with immunoSEQ multiplex PCR, while TCRdb's copy carries only in-frame clones and drops some. The sample records approximately 110,000 clones, more than 85% being singletons. This entry comes from a study of T cell responses to AZD1222 COVID-19 vaccine. Findings and limits, study-wide: In all cases, repertoires were sampled only after the peak T cell response.

Trimming pared 3 bases from V and 3 bases from J, leaving 15 bases between. This CDR3 is 15 amino acids long. Germline V lookup: CDR1 SGDLS, CDR2 YYNGEE. Sequences were derived from peripheral blood, sampled on day 0 of AZD1222 vaccination. The V call is TRBV9, the J call TRBJ1-2; tentatively, D is TRBD1 (5 bases). The origin of this receptor is an adult in good health. The CDR3 sequence is CASSEDNRGDYGYTF. In DNA, the CDR3 is TGTGCCAGCAGCGAGGACAACCGGGGGGACTATGGCTACACCTTC. Filled out from reference TRBV9 and TRBJ1-2, the complete variable domain reads DSGVTQTPKHLITATGQRVTLRCSPRSGDLSVYWYQQSLDQGLQFLIQYYNGEERAKGNILERFSAQQFPDLHSELNLSSLELGDSALYFCASSEDNRGDYGYTFGSGTRLTVV.